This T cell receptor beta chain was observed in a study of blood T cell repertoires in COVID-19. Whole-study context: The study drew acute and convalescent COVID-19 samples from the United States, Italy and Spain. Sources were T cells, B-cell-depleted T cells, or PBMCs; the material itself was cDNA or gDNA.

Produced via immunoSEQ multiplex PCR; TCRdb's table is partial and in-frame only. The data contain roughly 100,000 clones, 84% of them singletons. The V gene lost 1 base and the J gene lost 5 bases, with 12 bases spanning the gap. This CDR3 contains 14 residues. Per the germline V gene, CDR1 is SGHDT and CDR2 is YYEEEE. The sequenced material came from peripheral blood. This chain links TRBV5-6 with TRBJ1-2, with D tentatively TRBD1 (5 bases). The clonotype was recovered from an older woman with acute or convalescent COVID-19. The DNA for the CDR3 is TGTGCCAGCAGCTTGAGTCGGGGGTTTTATGGCTACACCTTC. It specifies CASSLSRGFYGYTF.